This T cell receptor beta chain was sequenced for a study of blood T cell repertoires in COVID-19. Repertoires were generated with immunoSEQ multiplex PCR, while TCRdb's copy carries only in-frame clones and drops some. The data show 110,000 to 150,000 clones, more than 80% seen once. CDR3 size: 15 residues. Germline values: CDR1 LGHDT, CDR2 YNNKEL (reference sequence). Trimming cost V 2 bases and J 2 bases, with 7 bases left between them. The chain joins TRBV3-1 (or the pseudogene TRBV3-2) to TRBJ2-6; TRBD2 might be the D (5 bases). The sample was peripheral blood. This sequence originates from a human donor in a cohort sampled during active COVID-19. DNA for the CDR3: TGTGCCAGCAGCCAATGGGGAGCTGGGGCCAACGTCCTGACTTTC. This encodes CASSQWGAGANVLTF.